Below, one T cell receptor (beta chain) is given with its context. Its antigen remains undetermined. Base qualities were left out, and no much larger clone turns up one base away. These data originate in a study of blood T cell repertoires in COVID-19 (dated by TCRdb to 2018 to 2021). Broadly, across the study: The collaborator samples originated in the United States, Italy and Spain and spanned the acute and convalescent phases of COVID-19. The material from the prospective study consisted of cDNA or gDNA derived from T cells, B-cell-depleted T cells, or PBMCs. Deeply sampled blood TCRbeta repertoires from subjects exposed to, actively infected with, or recovered from COVID-19 were included in the dataset. The repertoires were released in a freely available public database meant as a resource for research on the immune response to SARS-CoV-2. The samples were drawn from the first 160 participants of the ongoing ImmuneRACE study and from over 950 subjects provided by 6 global collaborators. A de-identified subject ID, COVID-19 status, age in years and sex were almost always included in the sample metadata. Where available, HLA class I and class II types were taken from metadata supplied by the sample provider and were not determined by assay-based typing. Overall study outcomes, separate from this receptor: How much clinical and demographic metadata was included differed by source and by participant, and the metadata was provided uncurated.

Ends trimmed: V by 4 bases, J by 6 bases; bases unmatched to a gene: 13. From the germline V gene, CDR1 is SGHNT and CDR2 is YENEEA. Reading from cysteine to phenylalanine, the CDR3 counts 16 amino acids. Only the CDR3 DNA stays, 48 bases, in frame from base 1. TCRbeta CDR3 regions were amplified from genomic DNA by means of the immunoSEQ Assay, a bias-controlled multiplex PCR. The paper's processing steps were these. The number of nucleated cells in each sample was estimated by amplification of reference gene primers within the assay. Sequence reads were collapsed and filtered to measure the absolute abundance of every unique TCRbeta CDR3 rearrangement. For each sample, productive Simpson clonality was calculated by taking the square root of Simpson's diversity index across productive rearrangements. TCRdb provides this immuneACCESS table in a form limited to in-frame rearrangements. Some clones are lacking; in checked studies, under half of them reflect an unresolved V gene, and why the rest are absent is not known. From that table come the V and J calls and clone size; the DNA was used to work out D and trimming. The sample has hundreds of thousands of clones on record, 75% to 85% of them singletons. Of the sample, approximately 7.5% is held by the ten largest clones.

Collaborating institutions collected whole blood in K2EDTA tubes following their own protocols. For TCRbeta analysis, collaborators shipped samples in one of three forms: frozen whole blood, isolated PBMCs, or DNA extracted from either of those sample types. The rearranged chain carries TRBV11-3 and TRBJ2-7; 9 nucleotides in the junction match TRBD1. Source material: peripheral blood. This clonotype was sampled from a human donor in a cohort sampled during active COVID-19. The CDR3 reads CASSSSYRDRESEQYF. The DNA sequence follows: TGTGCCAGCAGCTCTTCCTACCGGGACAGGGAATCCGAGCAGTACTTC. The full variable domain, with segments outside the CDR3 supplied by the reference TRBV11-3 and TRBJ2-7 proteins, appears as EAGVVQSPRYKIIEKKQPVAFWCNPISGHNTLYWYLQNLGQGPELLIRYENEEAVDDSQLPKDRFSAERLKGVDSTLKIQPAELGDSAVYLCASSSSYRDRESEQYFGPGTRLTVT.